The clone carrying this T cell receptor beta chain was recorded a few times. The germline gives CDR1 SQVTM, CDR2 ANQGSEA. The CDR3 length is 13 residues. With V trimmed by 6 bases and J by 3 bases, 5 bases remained unmatched. This entry comes from a study of Graves' ophthalmopathy and Graves' hyperthyroidism. Amplified material comprised TCR beta CDR3 regions derived from RNA transcripts. An opening RT-PCR round employed HTBI primers and preceded a second-round multiplex PCR. TCRdb re-analysed the multiplex PCR reads in MiXCR, keeping a single row per CDR3 protein. The sample gives 900,000 to 1,200,000 distinct CDR3 sequences, about two fifths of which show up once; around 10% is in the top ten.

The sequence was obtained from an adult man with Graves' hyperthyroidism. J is TRBJ2-5 and V is TRBV29-1; 9 nucleotides line up with TRBD2. The specimen sequenced was peripheral blood or thyroid tissue (not recorded which). CDR3 loop: CSVRAGGKETQYF. In DNA, the CDR3 is TGCAGCGTCCGAGCGGGGGGAAAAGAGACCCAGTACTTC.